The sequence of this T cell receptor beta chain was determined in a study of OX40 agonist ivuxolimab in advanced cancers. Sequenced by immunoSEQ multiplex PCR; TCRdb stores in-frame clones only, minus some. This sample has 25,000 to 40,000 clones, with roughly 89% found just once. The receptor's source is an adult with an advanced solid tumor such as melanoma, head and neck, liver or kidney cancer. The material was CD4+ or CD8+ T cells sorted from blood, obtained in a trial of the OX40 agonist ivuxolimab.

CDR3 loop: CASSRDRGWGYTF. DNA of the CDR3: TGTGCCAGCAGTCGGGACAGGGGTTGGGGCTACACCTTC. The rearrangement links TRBV28 to TRBJ1-2; 10 bases map to TRBD1. Germline V gene sequence: CDR1 MDHEN, CDR2 SYDVKM. The CDR3 length is 13 residues. V was clipped by 5 bases and J by 8 bases; unmatched bases: 5.